The clone carrying this T cell receptor (beta chain) has only a few counts. The antigen is undetermined. The data were taken from a study of early T cells in non-severe SARS-CoV-2 infection. The overall study: Sequencing input comprised bulk RNA from unsorted whole blood; chain pairing was not available. General study results and limits: Anti-spike CD8 specificities were favored by VDJdb matching, whose results missed private and CD4 specificities.

Germline assignment: CDR1 SGHAT and CDR2 FQNNGV. V shed 5 bases, J shed 3 bases, and the junction held 4 bases outside the gene matches. This CDR3 spans 14 amino acids. Separate cDNA molecules each had unique molecular identifiers attached to them. Each CDR3 protein is one row after TCRdb ran MiXCR on the 5' RACE reads. The table has about 44,000 distinct CDR3 sequences, less than 15% seen once. The sample taken for sequencing was whole blood. The rearrangement uses TRBV11-2 and TRBJ2-7; the match to TRBD2 covers 10 bases. The source is an adult who was a healthcare worker with PCR-confirmed SARS-CoV-2 infection or an uninfected control (not recorded which). CDR3 amino acids: CASSPASGGYEQYF. For the CDR3, the DNA is TGTGCCAGCAGCCCCGCTAGCGGGGGCTACGAGCAGTACTTC.